This is a list of T cell receptor beta chains from one sample in a study of CD8+ T cells in alopecia areata. This table comes from immunoSEQ multiplex PCR, and its TCRdb copy is limited to in-frame clones, with some not included. The table lists about 190,000 clones, 45% to 65% of them singletons, with approximately 0.7% in the top ten. The sample was CD4+ T cells sorted from blood, taken at week 4, from a patient treated with tofacitinib. The receptors originated from a human donor with alopecia areata. The conserved cysteine and the conserved F or W are not part of the CDR3 here. Only some rows state a clone size, as once, few, many or a class for expanded clones.

v_call: TRBV5-1
clone_size: -
cdr3_aa: ASSEQTGGAEKLF

v_call: TRBV4-1
clone_size: -
cdr3_aa: ASLSGRAGNSTDTQY

v_call: TRBV7-2
clone_size: -
cdr3_aa: ASSVTGLNYNEQF

v_call: TRBV30
clone_size: -
cdr3_aa: AWRPLREGREQY

v_call: TRBV28
clone_size: few
cdr3_aa: ASSAWGEQY

v_call: TRBV29-1
clone_size: -
cdr3_aa: IGVSQETQY

v_call: TRBV2
clone_size: -
cdr3_aa: ASSENRGMFLGNEQF

v_call: TRBV23-1
clone_size: -
cdr3_aa: ASSQSAGAQETQY

v_call: TRBV9
clone_size: -
cdr3_aa: ASSVEETQY

v_call: TRBV19
clone_size: -
cdr3_aa: ASTRTDQPQH

v_call: TRBV6-5
clone_size: -
cdr3_aa: ASRSTGTEAF

v_call: TRBV29-1
clone_size: -
cdr3_aa: SVGGQHGYT

v_call: TRBV7-2
clone_size: -
cdr3_aa: ASSPTDTQY

v_call: TRBV5-4
clone_size: few
cdr3_aa: ASSLAQLAAQGTQY

v_call: TRBV9
clone_size: -
cdr3_aa: ASSVGPGSYEQY

v_call: TRBV2
clone_size: -
cdr3_aa: ASSARSGSEQY

v_call: TRBV30
clone_size: -
cdr3_aa: AWSPLLGSTDTQY

v_call: TRBV5-1
clone_size: once
cdr3_aa: ASSKGLQETQY

v_call: TRBV5-6
clone_size: once
cdr3_aa: ASSFAGPPGEQF

v_call: TRBV30
clone_size: -
cdr3_aa: ACTGHGNYGYT

v_call: TRBV29-1
clone_size: once
cdr3_aa: SVGGGSGSFTDTQY

v_call: TRBV11-2
clone_size: -
cdr3_aa: ASSSRDKGTYEQY

v_call: TRBV6-6
clone_size: -
cdr3_aa: ASSWGSGRSYNEQF

v_call: TRBV29-1
clone_size: -
cdr3_aa: SVEGWGREETQY

v_call: TRBV5-1
clone_size: -
cdr3_aa: ASSLSSTRGDTQY

v_call: TRBV29-1
clone_size: -
cdr3_aa: SVQQGAEGELF

v_call: TRBV19
clone_size: -
cdr3_aa: ASSEDLTNQPQH

v_call: TRBV29-1
clone_size: -
cdr3_aa: SVEAGTYTEAF

v_call: TRBV27
clone_size: -
cdr3_aa: ASSFRERDTQY

v_call: TRBV29-1
clone_size: few
cdr3_aa: SVRNIQETQY

v_call: TRBV25-1
clone_size: once
cdr3_aa: ASSVGSGSRGGTQY

v_call: TRBV4-1
clone_size: -
cdr3_aa: ASSQDETRGKLF

v_call: TRBV7-9
clone_size: -
cdr3_aa: ASSSSTYRAVEQY

v_call: TRBV10-2
clone_size: -
cdr3_aa: ASSESRTSGNVDTQY

v_call: TRBV30
clone_size: -
cdr3_aa: AWSPGPPGEQY

v_call: TRBV5-1
clone_size: -
cdr3_aa: ASSSPQAADTQY

v_call: TRBV29-1
clone_size: few
cdr3_aa: SVADRGSRSEQY

v_call: TRBV30
clone_size: -
cdr3_aa: AWSGGGSSQPQH

v_call: TRBV29-1
clone_size: -
cdr3_aa: SVVGGGVIETQY

v_call: TRBV2
clone_size: -
cdr3_aa: ASSGYGTGDTDTQY

v_call: TRBV6-5
clone_size: few
cdr3_aa: ASSYGRAGYEQY

v_call: TRBV29-1
clone_size: -
cdr3_aa: SVGHSNEGTQY

v_call: TRBV15
clone_size: -
cdr3_aa: ATSREPTGVGEAF

v_call: TRBV5-1
clone_size: -
cdr3_aa: ASTGLAGEDTQY

v_call: TRBV5-1
clone_size: once
cdr3_aa: ASRGRNEQF

v_call: TRBV11-2
clone_size: -
cdr3_aa: ASSPSGGEETQY

v_call: TRBV19
clone_size: -
cdr3_aa: AVPLGGGRQETQY

v_call: TRBV10-3
clone_size: -
cdr3_aa: AIRGQGGTEAF

v_call: TRBV20-1
clone_size: -
cdr3_aa: SARDEGEQY

v_call: TRBV5-1
clone_size: -
cdr3_aa: ASSLEGDTQY

v_call: TRBV6-1
clone_size: once
cdr3_aa: ASTPGASPVDEQY

v_call: TRBV15
clone_size: few
cdr3_aa: ATSRGLADQETQY

v_call: TRBV10-3
clone_size: -
cdr3_aa: AISEREGAGELF

v_call: TRBV7-8
clone_size: -
cdr3_aa: ASSLTGLRTSGQGNEQF

v_call: TRBV29-1
clone_size: -
cdr3_aa: SARLARYQETQY

v_call: TRBV28
clone_size: once
cdr3_aa: ASSFVGGGDNEQF

v_call: TRBV10-3
clone_size: once
cdr3_aa: AISESNQPQH

v_call: TRBV7-2
clone_size: -
cdr3_aa: ASSIRETQY

v_call: TRBV4-3
clone_size: few
cdr3_aa: ASSQDRGDGAF

v_call: TRBV5-1
clone_size: -
cdr3_aa: ASSLDGSSYEQY